These 16 T cell receptor beta chains share one sample of origin, sequenced in a study of blood T cell repertoires in COVID-19. The assay was immunoSEQ multiplex PCR, and TCRdb's table has in-frame clones only and misses some. The sample yields 150,000 or so clones, 75% to 90% seen once. Sequencing used peripheral blood. These TCRs come from a woman aged 70-85 years with acute or convalescent COVID-19.

The chain is built from TRBV5-5 and TRBJ1-3; TRBD1 agrees at 7 bases. The CDR3 consists of 14 residues. Per the germline V gene, CDR1 is SGHKS and CDR2 is YYEKEE (reference sequence). V trimming: 5 bases; J trimming: 4 bases; junction bases outside the gene matches: 6. CDR3 bases: TGTGCCAGCAGTTTGACAGGGACGGGAAACACCATATATTTT. Amino acid sequence: CASSLTGTGNTIYF.

This clone was recorded once. The rearrangement links TRBV7-6 to TRBJ2-7, with TRBD1 matching over 8 bases. CDR1 and CDR2 (germline): SGHVS, FNYEAQ. This CDR3 has 15 amino acids. V lost 0 bases, J lost 1 base, and 2 bases stayed unmatched. The CDR3 spells CASSLATGGSYEQYF. The CDR3 DNA reads as TGTGCCAGCAGCTTAGCCACAGGGGGGTCCTACGAGCAGTACTTC.

The V and J genes are TRBV10-2 and TRBJ1-1; 8 bases line up with TRBD1. J was trimmed by 0 bases and V by 4 bases; bases with no gene match: 4. CDR1 and CDR2 from the germline V gene are WSHSY and SAAADI. The CDR3 spans 15 residues. The CDR3 protein is CASSGGQVMNTEAFF. The CDR3 DNA is TGCGCCAGCAGTGGGGGACAGGTAATGAACACTGAAGCTTTCTTT.

The V gene is TRBV7-3, the J gene TRBJ1-2; tentatively, D is TRBD1 (5 bases). Germline V lookup: CDR1 SGHTA, CDR2 FQGTGA. The V end lost 2 bases, the J end lost 3 bases, and 13 bases lay between the germline ends. This CDR3 is built from 15 residues. In DNA, the CDR3 is TGTGCCAGCAGCTTATTCGGCAGGGAGGACTATGGCTACACCTTC. Amino acid sequence: CASSLFGREDYGYTF.

This chain connects TRBV5-1 to TRBJ2-5, with D perhaps matching TRBD2 (7 bases). The V end was cut by 6 bases, the J end by 1 base, with 22 bases between. The CDR3 length is 17 residues. The V gene's germline CDR1 is SGHRS and CDR2 YFSETQ. In nucleotides, the CDR3 is TGCGCCAGCAAAGTATATGGAGCGGGGACAATCCAAGAGACCCAGTACTTC. This encodes CASKVYGAGTIQETQYF.

V usage is TRBV7-6 and J usage is TRBJ1-1, with D possibly matching TRBD1 (5 bases). The length of the CDR3 is 13 residues. The ends were cut back, 8 bases at V and 7 bases at J, with 17 bases in the middle. CDR1 and CDR2 from the germline V gene are SGHVS and FNYEAQ. CDR3 in DNA: TGTGCCAGCGGGGGGACCAGGCCTCGTGAAGCTTTCTTT. The encoded protein is CASGGTRPREAFF.

The chain employs TRBV6-5 and TRBJ2-4; a possible D gene is TRBD2 (5 bases). V shed 5 bases and J shed 1 base, with 9 bases lying between them. The germline CDR1 and CDR2 sequences are MNHEY and SVGAGI. The CDR3 length is 14 residues. DNA for the CDR3: TGTGCCAGCAGTCTCCCGGGGGCCAAAAACATTCAGTACTTC. Translating it yields CASSLPGAKNIQYF.

This clone was seen just once. The V call is TRBV13, the J call TRBJ2-1; 10 nucleotides align to TRBD1. The CDR3 runs to 16 residues. Germline assignment: CDR1 PRHDT and CDR2 FYEKMQ (reference sequence). After removal of 5 bases from V and 8 bases from J, the junction contained 12 bases not matched to a gene. This CDR3 is CASSLGGTGVVDEQFF. CDR3 in DNA: TGTGCCAGCAGCCTCGGGGGGACAGGGGTTGTCGATGAGCAGTTCTTC. The full variable domain, completed using reference TRBV13 and TRBJ2-1, is AAGVIQSPRHLIKEKRETATLKCYPIPRHDTVYWYQQGPGQDPQFLISFYEKMQSDKGSIPDRFSAQQFSDYHSELNMSSLELGDSALYFCASSLGGTGVVDEQFFGPGTRLTVL.

This chain uses TRBV3-1 (or the pseudogene TRBV3-2) with TRBJ1-2; 7 nucleotides match TRBD1. The V and J ends lost 0 bases and 3 bases, in that order; junction bases with no gene match: 19. Per germline, CDR1 LGHDT and CDR2 YNNKEL (reference sequence). This CDR3 has 20 amino acids. Here the CDR3 reads CASSQDPRTGPGDRYYGYTF. CDR3 bases: TGTGCCAGCAGCCAAGATCCTCGGACAGGCCCTGGCGATAGGTACTATGGCTACACCTTC.

The rearrangement links TRBV6-5 to TRBJ1-2; D is unclear. The CDR3 spans 13 residues. The V end lost 5 bases, the J end lost 7 bases, and 14 bases lay between the germline ends. Germline-derived CDR1 and CDR2 are MNHEY and SVGAGI. DNA for the CDR3: TGTGCCAGCAGTCCTTCCATGCAGGTTGGCTACACCTTC. Its translation is CASSPSMQVGYTF.

This clone was detected once. The chain links TRBV29-1 to TRBJ2-7, with a weak D call TRBD1 (6 bases). Germline-derived CDR1 and CDR2 are SQVTM and ANQGSEA. The V gene lost 4 bases and the J gene lost 0 bases, with 13 bases spanning the gap. CDR3 length: 14 residues. The DNA of the CDR3 is TGCAGCGTTGTTGGGACACCTAACTCCTACGAGCAGTACTTC. Protein sequence: CSVVGTPNSYEQYF.

This rearrangement joins TRBV7-9 to TRBJ1-5, with 10 bases lining up with TRBD1. Germline V gene lookup returns CDR1 SEHNR and CDR2 FQNEAQ (reference sequence). The V and J ends lost 5 bases and 6 bases, in that order; junction bases with no gene match: 7. This CDR3 is 15 amino acids long. Here the CDR3 DNA reads TGTGCCAGCAGCCTCGGACAGGGGGGTACTCAGCCCCAGCATTTT. Amino acid sequence: CASSLGQGGTQPQHF.

This chain joins TRBV28 and TRBJ1-2; 12 positions agree with TRBD1. The ends lost 6 bases at V and 7 bases at J; junction bases unmatched: 15. In germline, CDR1 is MDHEN, CDR2 SYDVKM. The CDR3 totals 17 residues. CDR3 DNA sequence: TGTGCCAGCAGCTTACCCGGGACAGGGGGCCGGCCCGGTGGCTACACCTTC. Its protein is CASSLPGTGGRPGGYTF.

The V gene is TRBV29-1, the J gene TRBJ2-7, with a possible D match to TRBD2 (5 bases). This CDR3 comprises 14 residues. Deletions cut 6 bases from V and 2 bases from J, with 17 bases between. Per the germline V gene, CDR1 is SQVTM and CDR2 is ANQGSEA. The CDR3 protein is CSVQKSGVTYEQYV. The DNA of the CDR3 is TGCAGCGTCCAAAAATCCGGGGTCACCTACGAGCAGTACGTC.

The V gene is TRBV7-2, the J gene TRBJ1-2; 8 nucleotides agree with TRBD1. Germline CDR1 reads SGHTA; CDR2 reads FQGNSA. J lost 0 bases, V lost 3 bases, and 6 bases had no gene match. The CDR3 runs to 16 residues. CDR3 bases: TGTGCCAGCAGCTTGCCGGGACAGGCCGCTAACTATGGCTACACCTTC. Its translation: CASSLPGQAANYGYTF.

CDR3 protein: CASSAAGGYGAQHF. In DNA form, the CDR3 reads TGTGCCAGCAGTGCGGCAGGGGGGTATGGGGCCCAGCATTTT. The J gene is TRBJ1-5, the V gene TRBV2, with 7 bases that match TRBD1. V was pared by 4 bases and J by 11 bases, with 11 bases of the junction left unmatched. Germline values: CDR1 SNHLY, CDR2 FYNNEI. CDR3 length: 14 amino acids.